This section outlines one T cell receptor beta chain sequence together with its context. The antigen remains unidentified. Generated by immunoSEQ multiplex PCR, the TCRdb table keeps only in-frame clones and is missing some. The profile shows around 19,000 clones, approximately 90% of them singletons. The record originates from a study of PD-1 blockade in classical Hodgkin lymphoma. Study-wide results and caveats: Excluded were patients who started nivolumab under 1 year after ASCT, a group that had lower diversity. TCR diversity in CD4+, not CD8+, cells rose significantly by C4D1.

All the patients suffered relapse after autologous stem cell transplantation, and brentuximab vedotin exposure differed. Germline CDR1 is MGHDK and CDR2 is SYGVNS. Trimming cost V 4 bases and J 0 bases; bases outside gene matches: 4. This CDR3 spans 16 amino acids. The source is a human donor with classical Hodgkin lymphoma. The chain uses TRBV25-1 and TRBJ2-3, with TRBD2 matching 10 bases. The material was peripheral blood mononuclear cells (PBMCs), obtained before the second cycle of nivolumab. CDR3 sequence reads: CASSGDSGGSTDTQYF. CDR3 bases: TGTGCCAGCAGTGGCGATAGCGGGGGGAGCACAGATACGCAGTATTTT.